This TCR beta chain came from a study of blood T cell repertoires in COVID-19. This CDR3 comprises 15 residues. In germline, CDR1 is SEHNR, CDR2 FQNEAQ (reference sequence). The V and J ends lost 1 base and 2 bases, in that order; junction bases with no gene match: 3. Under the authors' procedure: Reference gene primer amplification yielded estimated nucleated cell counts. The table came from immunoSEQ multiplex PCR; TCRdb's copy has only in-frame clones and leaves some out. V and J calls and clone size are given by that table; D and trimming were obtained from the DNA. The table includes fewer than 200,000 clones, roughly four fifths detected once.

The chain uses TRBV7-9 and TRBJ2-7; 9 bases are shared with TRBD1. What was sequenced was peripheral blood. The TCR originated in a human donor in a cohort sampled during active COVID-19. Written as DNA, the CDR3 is TGTGCCAGCAGCTTAGGGGACAGGGTGACCTACGAGCAGTACTTC. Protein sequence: CASSLGDRVTYEQYF.